This T cell receptor (beta chain) was recovered during a study of response to subunit inactivated influenza vaccine. Overall study findings and caveats: Only a handful of new T cells, the authors suggested, are recruited with each seasonal influenza vaccination.

Germline CDR1 reads LGHNA; CDR2 reads YSLEER. The CDR3 sequence is 15 residues long. The V and J ends lost 3 bases and 2 bases respectively, with 11 bases between them. In TCRdb, the RT-PCR reads were re-called with MiXCR into one record per CDR3 protein. The sample holds roughly 500,000 distinct CDR3 sequences; about 17% are singletons and the top ten take about 3%. This clonotype was seen more than once but under ten times. As yet, its antigen is unknown. V gene TRBV4-3 combines with J gene TRBJ2-1; D perhaps matches TRBD2 (5 bases). The specimen comprised CD4+ T cells sorted from PBMCs, sampled less than 30 months after vaccination. The clonotype comes from a man aged 50 to 69 who received an inactivated influenza vaccine. Here the CDR3 DNA reads TGCGCCAGCAGCCAGCAACTAGACCCCTACAATGAGCAGTTCTTC. The encoded protein is CASSQQLDPYNEQFF.